This T cell receptor beta chain originates from a study of OX40 agonist ivuxolimab in advanced cancers. Study-wide results and limits: Partly responding patients at 0.1-3.0 mg/kg showed some of the smallest clonal expansion. Researchers report that CD8+ T cells had, on average, more expanded clones than CD4+.

As to this clone: No antigen is known for it.

The assay was immunoSEQ multiplex PCR, and TCRdb's table has in-frame clones only and misses some. The sample has some 100,000 clones, roughly nine tenths seen once. Trimming took off 1 base at V and 6 bases at J, with 10 bases between the two ends. The V gene's germline CDR1 is MGHRA and CDR2 YSYEKL. This CDR3 spans 14 amino acids. The clonotype comes from an adult with an advanced solid tumor such as melanoma, head and neck, liver or kidney cancer. The chain is built from TRBV4-1 and TRBJ2-1, with a tentative D call TRBD1 (5 bases). The sequenced sample was CD4+ or CD8+ T cells sorted from blood, obtained in a trial of the OX40 agonist ivuxolimab. CDR3 DNA sequence: TGCGCCAGCAGCCAAGTAGACAGCACCAATGAGCAGTTCTTC. Translation: CASSQVDSTNEQFF.